Described below is a single T cell receptor (beta chain) sequence and its context. Trimming removed 0 bases at V and 5 bases at J, with 20 bases between. The CDR3 totals 17 residues. Germline V gives CDR1 SGHRS, CDR2 YFSETQ. Authors' analysis steps: Nucleated cell number was recorded as an estimate derived from reference gene primer amplification. Clones were sequenced by immunoSEQ multiplex PCR, and TCRdb holds only the in-frame ones, with some missing. D and trimming were read from the DNA, whereas the V and J calls and clone size are those reported in that table. The sample includes roughly 98,000 clones, 85% of them seen just once. The entry originates in a study of blood T cell repertoires in COVID-19. Across the whole study: COVID-19 samples from acute and convalescent phases originated in the United States, Italy and Spain. T cells, B-cell-depleted T cells, or PBMCs supplied cDNA or gDNA.

The sequence came from a woman in her seventies with active or convalescent COVID-19. Sequenced: peripheral blood. V is TRBV5-1 and J is TRBJ1-1, with D hard to call. The CDR3 bases are TGCGCCAGCAGCTTGGTGATGGCGGCTCGATCGGGAACTGAAGCTTTCTTT. Its protein product is CASSLVMAARSGTEAFF. Looking up the rest from reference TRBV5-1 and TRBJ1-1 gives the full variable domain: KAGVTQTPRYLIKTRGQQVTLSCSPISGHRSVSWYQQTPGQGLQFLFEYFSETQRNKGNFPGRFSGRQFSNSRSEMNVSTLELGDSALYLCASSLVMAARSGTEAFFGQGTRLTVV.